The clone carrying this TCR beta chain was seen a single time. The antigen is not known. The data were taken from a study of cytomegalovirus exposure and HLA in healthy donors. Notes on the study in general: The study dropped some indistinguishable V segments, TRBV6-2 and TRBV6-3 among them.

The PCR was carried out with 60 Vbeta primers and 13 Jbeta primers. Profiled with immunoSEQ multiplex PCR; TCRdb holds only in-frame clones, not every one. The profile shows approximately 110,000 clones, about 84% of them singletons. Trimming left V 4 bases short and J 4 bases short, with 10 bases between. The germline gives CDR1 SQVTM, CDR2 ANQGSEA. This CDR3 region has 12 residues. V gene TRBV29-1 combines with J gene TRBJ1-1, with D possibly being TRBD1 (5 bases). This TCR derives from a man aged 35 to 55 in good health and CMV-seronegative. Sequenced material: PBMCs. The CDR3 DNA sequence: TGCAGCGTTGCGAAGGGGCTCACTGAAGCTTTCTTT. Amino acids: CSVAKGLTEAFF.